The table lists the clone carrying this T cell receptor (beta chain) with a count of one. Antigen unknown. The source of the sample is a study of T cell responses to AZD1222 COVID-19 vaccine. Sequencing used immunoSEQ multiplex PCR; TCRdb keeps in-frame clones, though not all of them. The sample carries 35,000 to 50,000 clones, approximately 89% recorded once. The V and J ends lost 2 bases and 11 bases respectively, with 15 bases between them. There are 14 residues in the CDR3. Per germline, CDR1 SGHTA and CDR2 FQGNSA. Whole-study results and caveats: Repertoire sampling was restricted to post-peak T cell response timepoints. With dominance at 160-218 and 743-854, vaccine-associated CD4 TCRs spanned spike.

The V gene is TRBV7-2, the J gene TRBJ1-4; D is ambiguous. The source material was peripheral blood, sampled 28 days after the second AZD1222 dose. This TCR came from an adult who received the AZD1222 COVID-19 vaccine. The CDR3 DNA follows: TGTGCCAGCAGCTTAAAGGCTGGGCGGGATAAACTGTTTTTT. As protein: CASSLKAGRDKLFF.